This record covers a single T cell receptor beta chain. Its antigen is unidentified. This entry is derived from a study of shared clonotypes between healthy human individuals. At the deep level, the assay was run. 200 ng DNA, 30,000 to 35,000 T cell genomes, went into each sorted-subset replicate PCR. The repertoire was sequenced with immunoSEQ multiplex PCR; TCRdb's copy has only in-frame clones and lacks some. Here the sample spans roughly 810,000 clones, 96% being singletons. Study results and limitations: Despite large depth, rarefaction showed incomplete sorted-subset sequencing.

The germline gives CDR1 MNHEY, CDR2 SMNVEV (reference sequence). This CDR3 region has 16 residues. The junction had 11 bases not matched to a gene; V was cut back by 4 bases and J by 5 bases. Naive CD8 populations comprised CD45RO-negative cells positively selected for CCR7, excluding terminally differentiated effector memory CD45RA+ cells. The sample was naive CD8+ T cells sorted from blood. J is TRBJ2-7 and V is TRBV27; 10 positions agree with TRBD2. The source is a man aged 30-40 years in good health. The DNA for the CDR3 is TGTGCCAGCAGTTCCCGTCTTAGCGGGAGGAGCCACGAGCAGTACTTC. This translates into CASSSRLSGRSHEQYF.